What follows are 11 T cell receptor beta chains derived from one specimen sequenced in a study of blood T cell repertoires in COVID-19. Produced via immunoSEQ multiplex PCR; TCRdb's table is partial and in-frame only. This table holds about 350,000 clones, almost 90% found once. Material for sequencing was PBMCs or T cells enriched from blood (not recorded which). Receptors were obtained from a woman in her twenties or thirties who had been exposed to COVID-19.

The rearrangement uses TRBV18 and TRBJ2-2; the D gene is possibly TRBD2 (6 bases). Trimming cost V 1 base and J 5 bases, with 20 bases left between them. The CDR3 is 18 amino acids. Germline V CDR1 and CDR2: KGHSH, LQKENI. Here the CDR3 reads CASSPRIPMQGGTGELFF. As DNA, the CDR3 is TGTGCCAGCTCACCACGCATTCCTATGCAGGGAGGAACCGGGGAGCTGTTTTTT.

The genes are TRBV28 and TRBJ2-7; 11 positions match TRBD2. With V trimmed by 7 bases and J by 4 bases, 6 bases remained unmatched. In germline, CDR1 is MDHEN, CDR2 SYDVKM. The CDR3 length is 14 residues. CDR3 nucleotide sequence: TGTGCCAGCACTACTAGCGGGAGCATATACGAGCAGTACTTC. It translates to CASTTSGSIYEQYF.

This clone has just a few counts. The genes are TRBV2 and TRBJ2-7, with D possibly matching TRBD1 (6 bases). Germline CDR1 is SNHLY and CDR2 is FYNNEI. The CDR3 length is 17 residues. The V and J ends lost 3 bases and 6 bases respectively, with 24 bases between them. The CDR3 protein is CASSDGQSWTVGGEQYF. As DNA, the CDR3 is TGTGCCAGCAGTGATGGGCAGAGCTGGACAGTGGGTGGCGAGCAGTACTTC.

The CDR3 sequence: CASSQSANTGELFF. Written as DNA, the CDR3 is TGTGCCAGCAGCCAAAGCGCGAACACCGGGGAGCTGTTTTTT. The V gene is TRBV3-1 (or the pseudogene TRBV3-2), the J gene TRBJ2-2; no definite D call. The germline gives CDR1 LGHDT, CDR2 YNNKEL (reference sequence). The CDR3 has 14 amino acids. The V end was cut by 2 bases, the J end by 0 bases, with 4 bases between.

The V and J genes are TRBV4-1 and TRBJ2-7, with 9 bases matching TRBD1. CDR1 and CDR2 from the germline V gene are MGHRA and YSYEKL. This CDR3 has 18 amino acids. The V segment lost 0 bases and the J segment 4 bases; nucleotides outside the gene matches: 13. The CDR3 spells CASSQDHHAGTGQYEQYF. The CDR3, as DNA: TGCGCCAGCAGCCAAGACCACCATGCCGGGACAGGGCAGTACGAGCAGTACTTC.

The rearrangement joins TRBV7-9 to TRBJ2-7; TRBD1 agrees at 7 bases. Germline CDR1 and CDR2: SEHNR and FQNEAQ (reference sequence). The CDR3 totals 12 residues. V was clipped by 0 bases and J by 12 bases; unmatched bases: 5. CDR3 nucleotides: TGTGCCAGCAGCTTAGCGGGAACAGGGGCGTACTTC. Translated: CASSLAGTGAYF.

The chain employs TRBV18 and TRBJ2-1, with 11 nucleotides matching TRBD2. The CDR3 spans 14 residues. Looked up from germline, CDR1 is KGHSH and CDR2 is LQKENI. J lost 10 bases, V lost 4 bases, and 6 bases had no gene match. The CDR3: CASSLGTSGTEQFF. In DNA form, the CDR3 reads TGTGCCAGCTCACTAGGGACTAGCGGAACAGAGCAGTTCTTC.

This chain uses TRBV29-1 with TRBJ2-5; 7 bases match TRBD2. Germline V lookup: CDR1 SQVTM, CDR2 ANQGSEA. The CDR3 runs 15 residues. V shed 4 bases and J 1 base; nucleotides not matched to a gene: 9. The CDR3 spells CSVGSSGVPQETQYF. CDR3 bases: TGCAGCGTTGGTTCGAGCGGGGTGCCCCAAGAGACCCAGTACTTC.

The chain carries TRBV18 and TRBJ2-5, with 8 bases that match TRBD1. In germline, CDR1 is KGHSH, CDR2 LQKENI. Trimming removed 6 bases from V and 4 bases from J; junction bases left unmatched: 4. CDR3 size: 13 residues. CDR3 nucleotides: TGTGCCAGCTCCGCAGGGGGCTTAGAGACCCAGTACTTC. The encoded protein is CASSAGGLETQYF.

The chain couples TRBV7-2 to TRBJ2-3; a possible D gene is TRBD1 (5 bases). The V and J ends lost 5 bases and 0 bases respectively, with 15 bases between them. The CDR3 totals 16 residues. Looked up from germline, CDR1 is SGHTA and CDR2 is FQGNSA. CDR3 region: CASSPNPRTSTDTQYF. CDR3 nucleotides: TGTGCCAGCAGCCCGAATCCCAGGACAAGCACAGATACGCAGTATTTT.

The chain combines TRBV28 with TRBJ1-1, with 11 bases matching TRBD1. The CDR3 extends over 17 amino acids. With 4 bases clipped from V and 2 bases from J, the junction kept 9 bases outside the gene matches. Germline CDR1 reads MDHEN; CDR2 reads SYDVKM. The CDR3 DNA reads TGTGCCAGCAGTTCCGCCTGGACAGGGGGCTCCAACACTGAAGCTTTCTTT. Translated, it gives CASSSAWTGGSNTEAFF.